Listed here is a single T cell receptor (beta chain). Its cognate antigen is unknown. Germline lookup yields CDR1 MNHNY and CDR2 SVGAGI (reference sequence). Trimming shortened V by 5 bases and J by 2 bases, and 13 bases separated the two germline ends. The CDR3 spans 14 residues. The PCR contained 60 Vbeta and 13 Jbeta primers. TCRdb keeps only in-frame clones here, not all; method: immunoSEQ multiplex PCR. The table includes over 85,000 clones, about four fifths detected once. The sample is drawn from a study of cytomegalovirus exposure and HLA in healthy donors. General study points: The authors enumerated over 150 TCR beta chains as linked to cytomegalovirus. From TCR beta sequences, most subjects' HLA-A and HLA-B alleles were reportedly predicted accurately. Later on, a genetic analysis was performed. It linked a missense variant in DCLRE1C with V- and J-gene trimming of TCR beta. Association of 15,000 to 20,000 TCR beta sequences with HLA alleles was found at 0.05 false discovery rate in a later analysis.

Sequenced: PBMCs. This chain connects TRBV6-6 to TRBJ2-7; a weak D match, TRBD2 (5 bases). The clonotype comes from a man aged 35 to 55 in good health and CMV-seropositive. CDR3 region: CASSLATSTYEQYF. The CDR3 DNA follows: TGTGCCAGCAGTCTAGCCACAAGTACCTACGAGCAGTACTTC.